These T cell receptor beta chains were read from a single sample in a study of technical replicates of blood from a handful of donors. Measured with immunoSEQ multiplex PCR; TCRdb has only the in-frame clones, and not every one. This table has fewer than 70,000 clones, 80% to 90% appearing once. The sample was PBMCs. These receptors all stem from a human donor in good health. Some clones in this sample may be carry-over from other donors' samples. Each CDR3 is given with its conserved first and last residue. A D gene is named only where the DNA matches it firmly.

d_call | j_call | v_call | cdr3_aa | cdr3_nt
. | TRBJ1-4 | TRBV30 | CAWSTQGGGRREKLFF | TGTGCCTGGTCCACGCAGGGCGGGGGTCGGCGAGAAAAACTGTTTTTT
TRBD1 | TRBJ2-7 | TRBV29-1 | CSVGQGLSYEQYF | TGCAGCGTGGGACAGGGCCTCTCCTACGAGCAGTACTTC
TRBD1 | TRBJ1-1 | TRBV29-1 | CSVEGYRGRSEAFF | TGCAGCGTTGAAGGCTACAGGGGGCGAAGTGAAGCTTTCTTT
TRBD2 | TRBJ2-7 | TRBV27 | CASSRLAGSSYEQYF | TGTGCCAGCAGTCGACTAGCGGGGAGCTCCTACGAGCAGTACTTC
TRBD2 | TRBJ2-1 | TRBV5-4 | CASSPGAGLYNEQFF | TGTGCCAGCAGCCCCGGAGCGGGATTGTACAATGAGCAGTTCTTC
. | TRBJ1-3 | TRBV7-2 | CASSPRWDFGNTIYF | TGTGCCAGCAGCCCACGATGGGACTTTGGAAACACCATATATTTT
. | TRBJ1-3 | TRBV9 | CASSLQDGWANTIYF | TGTGCCAGCAGCTTACAGGATGGGTGGGCAAACACCATATATTTT
. | TRBJ2-3 | TRBV7-9 | CASSRSGVIGDTQYF | TGTGCCAGCAGCCGATCAGGGGTTATAGGAGATACGCAGTATTTT
. | TRBJ1-4 | TRBV20-1 | CSAGEYEKLFF | TGCAGTGCCGGGGAGTACGAAAAACTGTTTTTT
TRBD2 | TRBJ2-3 | TRBV6-4 | CASSDSGIAGDLSTDTQYF | TGTGCCAGCAGTGACTCCGGAATAGCGGGGGACCTTAGCACAGATACGCAGTATTTT
TRBD1 | TRBJ1-2 | TRBV30 | CAWSPRGSYTF | TGTGCCTGGAGTCCCAGGGGGAGCTACACCTTC
TRBD1 | TRBJ2-6 | TRBV5-1 | CASSQGQGILAGANVLTF | TGCGCCAGCAGCCAGGGACAGGGTATTTTAGCTGGGGCCAACGTCCTGACTTTC